Sequencing of this T cell receptor (beta chain) was carried out in a study of identical twins' blood T cells. This clonotype turned up a few times. The V end was cut by 3 bases, the J end by 8 bases, with 13 bases between. This CDR3 is 13 amino acids long. Looked up from germline, CDR1 is SGHTA and CDR2 is FQGNSA. TCRdb used MiXCR to reprocess the 5' RACE reads, holding one entry per CDR3 protein. This sample carries about 370,000 distinct CDR3 sequences, roughly 30% of them seen once, and the ten largest clones take roughly 6.1%. The sequence derives from a woman aged 18-49 years in good health. The sample consisted of PBMCs. The chain employs TRBV7-2 and TRBJ1-2, with D possibly being TRBD1 (6 bases). CDR3: CASSFNRVFGYTF. For the CDR3, the DNA is TGTGCCAGCAGCTTTAACAGGGTATTCGGCTACACCTTC.